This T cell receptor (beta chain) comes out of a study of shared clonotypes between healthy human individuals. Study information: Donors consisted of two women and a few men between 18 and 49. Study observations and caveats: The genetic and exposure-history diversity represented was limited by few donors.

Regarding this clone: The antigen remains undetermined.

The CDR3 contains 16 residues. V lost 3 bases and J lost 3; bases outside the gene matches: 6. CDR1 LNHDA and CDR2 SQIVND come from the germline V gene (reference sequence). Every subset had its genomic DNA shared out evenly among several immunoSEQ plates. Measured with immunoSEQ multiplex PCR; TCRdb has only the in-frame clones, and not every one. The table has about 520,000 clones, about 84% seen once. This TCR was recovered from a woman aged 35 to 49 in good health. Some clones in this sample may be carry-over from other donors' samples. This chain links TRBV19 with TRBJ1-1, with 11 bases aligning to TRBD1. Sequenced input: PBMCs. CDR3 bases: TGTGCCAGTAGTATTTGGACAGGGGGCCGGTACACTGAAGCTTTCTTT. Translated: CASSIWTGGRYTEAFF.